This TCR beta chain was obtained from a study of blood T cell repertoires in COVID-19. The CDR3 totals 14 residues. With V trimmed by 6 bases and J by 3 bases, 4 bases remained unmatched. CDR1 is MNHEY and CDR2 is SVGAGI in the germline V gene. The repertoire was sequenced with immunoSEQ multiplex PCR; TCRdb's copy has only in-frame clones and lacks some. The data contain roughly 300,000 clones, approximately 87% of them singletons. It was during active infection that Seattle patients were enrolled and then longitudinally followed. The sample comprised peripheral blood. This TCR was recovered from a woman between 25 and 40 years old with COVID-19, enrolled during active disease. J is TRBJ2-5 and V is TRBV6-5; TRBD1 matches 10 bases. The CDR3 spells CASSFGQGEETQYF. In DNA, the CDR3 is TGTGCCAGCAGCTTCGGACAGGGGGAAGAGACCCAGTACTTC.